What follows are 2 T cell receptor beta chains derived from one specimen sequenced in a study of blood T cell repertoires in COVID-19. This table comes from immunoSEQ multiplex PCR, and its TCRdb copy is limited to in-frame clones, with some not included. The sample records about 160,000 clones, approximately 87% being singletons. The sample taken for sequencing was peripheral blood. The receptors stem from a woman in her 70s with acute or convalescent COVID-19.

The chain employs TRBV7-9 and TRBJ1-1, with D unclear. From germline, CDR1 is SEHNR and CDR2 FQNEAQ (reference sequence). The CDR3 totals 12 residues. Trimming stripped 2 bases from V and 8 bases from J, with 9 bases between. CDR3: CASSLLGREAFF. The CDR3 nucleotides read TGTGCCAGCAGCTTACTCGGCAGGGAAGCTTTCTTT.

The CDR3 is CASSRSGAQSNEQFF. For the CDR3, the DNA is TGTGCCAGCAGCCGTAGCGGGGCCCAGTCCAATGAGCAGTTCTTC. V and J are TRBV6-5 and TRBJ2-1, with 8 bases identical to TRBD2. Germline V lookup: CDR1 MNHEY, CDR2 SVGAGI. The junction had 10 bases not matched to a gene; V was cut back by 6 bases and J by 6 bases. The CDR3 consists of 15 residues.